A selection of T cell receptor beta chains follows, all from one sample in a study of tumor-infiltrating lymphocytes in primary liver carcinoma. TCRdb reprocessed the multiplex PCR reads with MiXCR, giving one entry per CDR3 protein. The sample lists almost 45,000 distinct CDR3 sequences; more than 70% were seen once. The sample comprised tumor-adjacent normal liver tissue. These receptors all stem from a woman in her 30s with primary liver carcinoma and hepatitis B virus infection. The CDR3 runs from the conserved cysteine through the conserved F or W. A D gene is named only where the DNA matches it firmly. Size is stated for part of the rows, as once, few or many counts, or as a class when the clone is expanded.

TRBV6-2/TRBV6-3	TRBJ2-3	few	.	15	CASSYSPDRLDTQYF	TGTGCCAGCAGTTACTCCCCCGACAGATTAGATACGCAGTATTTT
TRBV6-5	TRBJ1-5	.	.	14	CASRYSTESQPQHF	TGTGCCAGCAGATATTCGACGGAGAGTCAGCCCCAGCATTTT
TRBV12-3/TRBV12-4	TRBJ2-1	.	.	13	CATTGTPWGDQFF	TGTGCCACAACCGGGACTCCGTGGGGAGACCAGTTCTTC
TRBV4-3	TRBJ2-1	.	.	16	CASCQDTGSSYNEQFF	TGCGCCAGCTGCCAAGACACGGGAAGCTCCTACAATGAGCAGTTCTTC
TRBV20-1	TRBJ2-7	many	.	11	CSARQFYEQYF	TGCAGTGCCCGGCAGTTCTACGAGCAGTACTTC
TRBV6-2/TRBV6-3	TRBJ2-3	.	.	17	CGSCYGVRGLRGDTQYF	TGTGGCAGCTGTTACGGGGTGCGCGGACTTAGGGGAGATACGCAGTATTTT
TRBV7-9	TRBJ1-3	.	TRBD1	15	CASSLIGTGDNTIYF	TGTGCCAGTAGCTTAATAGGGACAGGGGATAACACCATATATTTT
TRBV6-2/TRBV6-3	TRBJ2-5	.	.	14	CACSYSIVSMTQYF	TGTGCCTGTAGTTACTCGATCGTTTCCATGACCCAGTACTTC
TRBV29-1	TRBJ2-7	.	.	14	CSIGTSPEGREQYF	TGCAGCATTGGTACCTCCCCAGAGGGGCGCGAGCAATACTTC
TRBV4-3	TRBJ1-6	.	.	13	CTSSHGEASPLHF	TGCACCAGCAGCCATGGAGAGGCTTCACCCCTCCACTTC
TRBV19	TRBJ1-5	few	TRBD1	17	CASSKRGTGVMNQPQHF	TGTGCCAGTAGTAAAAGAGGGACAGGGGTGATGAATCAGCCCCAGCATTTT
TRBV11-2	TRBJ2-7	.	.	14	CASSRTESSYEQYF	TGTGCCAGCAGCCGGACGGAGTCTTCCTACGAGCAGTACTTT
TRBV30	TRBJ2-2	many	TRBD2	15	CAWRELGGDTGELFF	TGTGCCTGGAGAGAACTCGGGGGGGACACCGGGGAGCTGTTTTTT
TRBV7-8	TRBJ2-3	once	TRBD2	17	CDSGATTSGSRKNTQYF	TGTGACAGCGGCGCCACCACTAGCGGGAGTAGAAAAAATACGCAGTATTTT
TRBV7-8	TRBJ1-5	.	.	15	CANSFKPTLKGPQHF	TGTGCCAACAGCTTCAAACCGACTCTCAAGGGGCCACAGCATTTC
TRBV29-1	TRBJ2-3	.	.	17	CSVTGSADFPHTDTQYF	TGCAGCGTGACAGGATCAGCGGACTTCCCCCACACAGATACGCAGTATTTT
TRBV29-1	TRBJ2-3	many	TRBD2	15	CTTYGGTSGTDTQYF	TGCACCACATACGGGGGGACTAGCGGCACAGATACGCAGTATTTT
TRBV6-1	TRBJ2-2	.	.	13	CTSNTSNTGELFF	TGTACCAGCAACACTAGTAACACCGGGGAGCTGTTTTTT
TRBV6-6	TRBJ2-2	once	TRBD2	16	CASNPNEREVSGELFF	TGTGCCAGCAATCCCAATGAGCGGGAGGTGTCCGGGGAGCTGTTTTTT
TRBV6-6	TRBJ2-5	once	TRBD2	16	CASSSDLPRGRETQYF	TGTGCCAGCAGTTCCGACCTCCCGCGGGGGAGAGAGACCCAGTACTTC
TRBV11-2	TRBJ1-2	.	.	13	CASTQVGGGSYTF	.
TRBV7-9	TRBJ2-3	.	.	16	CASSLERGEQEDTQYF	TGTGCCAGCAGCTTAGAGAGGGGAGAGCAAGAAGATACGCAGTATTTT
TRBV4-1	TRBJ1-5	.	TRBD1	16	CTSSSGTGWRTDTQHF	TGCACCAGCAGCTCCGGGACAGGGTGGAGGACAGATACGCAGCATTTT
TRBV6-5	TRBJ2-1	.	TRBD2	15	CASGWTSASYNEGFF	TGTGCCAGCGGTTGGACTAGCGCGTCCTACAATGAGGGGTTCTTC
TRBV7-9	TRBJ1-2	.	.	13	CANSFSGGDGYTF	TGTGCCAACAGCTTCTCAGGAGGGGATGGCTACACCTTC
TRBV6-6	TRBJ2-3	once	.	13	CASSLLDGDTQYF	TGTGCCAGTAGTCTCCTTGACGGAGATACGCAGTATTTT
TRBV6-5	TRBJ2-7	.	.	13	CASSSVETYEQYF	TGTGCCAGCAGTTCCGTGGAGACCTATGAGCAGTACTTC
TRBV4-2	TRBJ2-7	.	TRBD2	15	CASDPGAGANYEQHF	TGTGCCAGCGATCCTGGAGCGGGAGCCAACTACGAGCAGCACTTT
TRBV12-3/TRBV12-4	TRBJ2-7	once	TRBD2	16	CAISPPPGLGVVEQYF	TGTGCCATCAGTCCCCCCCCGGGACTAGGGGTAGTAGAGCAATACTTC
TRBV6-5	TRBJ2-3	.	.	15	CASSHSYGGTDRQYF	TGTGCCAGCAGTCACTCTTACGGCGGCACAGATAGGCAGTATTTT
TRBV10-1	TRBJ2-5	.	.	15	CASSGGGVYQEAQYF	TGCGCCAGTAGTGGAGGAGGAGTGTACCAAGAGGCCCAGTACTTC
TRBV11-2	TRBJ2-7	.	.	13	CASSLQRAYGRYF	TGTGCCAGCAGCTTACAGAGGGCCTACGGGCGATACTTC
TRBV28	TRBJ2-6	.	TRBD1	14	CVSRGTGSVNVLTF	TGTGTCAGCAGAGGGACAGGGAGTGTCAACGTCCTGACTTTC
TRBV12-3/TRBV12-4	TRBJ2-5	many	TRBD1	16	CASSFRTGGTQETQYF	TGTGCCAGCAGTTTTCGTACAGGGGGAACACAAGAGACCCAGTACTTC
TRBV4-2	TRBJ2-7	.	TRBD2	15	CASSQRTSVSYELYF	TGTGCCAGCAGCCAAAGGACTAGCGTCTCCTACGAGTTGTACTTC
TRBV5-1	TRBJ2-2	.	TRBD1	17	CASSLGHRDRAAGELLF	TGCGCCAGTAGCTTGGGTCACCGGGACAGAGCGGCCGGGGAGCTGCTTTTT
TRBV7-9	TRBJ2-1	many	.	15	CASSLVRFSHNEQFF	TGTGCCAGCAGCTTAGTTAGGTTTAGTCACAATGAGCAGTTCTTC